This T cell receptor (beta chain) was profiled in a study of neoadjuvant nivolumab and ipilimumab in lung cancer. V trimming: 4 bases; J trimming: 11 bases; junction bases outside the gene matches: 17. The germline V gene encodes CDR1 SGHNT and CDR2 YYREEE (reference sequence). The CDR3 has 16 amino acids. Clones were read by immunoSEQ multiplex PCR, and TCRdb kept only the in-frame ones, dropping some. Of roughly 14,000 clones listed, roughly 70% were seen once; the top ten hold around 27%. The clonotype comes from an adult with non-small cell lung cancer. The starting material was peripheral blood, obtained after neoadjuvant nivolumab, alone or with ipilimumab, at or shortly before surgery. The V call is TRBV5-4, the J call TRBJ1-1; the match to TRBD1 covers 10 bases. CDR3 sequence: CASSPGGDRGSVGAFF. DNA of the CDR3: TGTGCCAGCAGCCCCGGCGGGGACAGGGGATCCGTTGGGGCTTTCTTT.